This TCR beta chain stems from a study of CD8 T cells in Susac syndrome. Random hexamers primed reverse transcription of about 0.45 to 1 ug RNA. Using its own MiXCR run on the immunoSEQ multiplex PCR reads, TCRdb lists one record per CDR3 protein. The sample holds approximately 170,000 distinct CDR3 sequences, around 92% seen once. The germline V gene has CDR1 DFQATT and CDR2 SNEGSKA (reference sequence). Trimming left V 6 bases short and J 1 base short, with 12 bases between. The CDR3 spans 13 residues. The gene calls are TRBV20-1 and TRBJ2-5, with D possibly TRBD2 on 5 matching bases. Sequencing was carried out using CD4+ T cells from PBMCs. This sequence was found in a human donor in good health. This CDR3 reads CSAMTNGQETQYF. CDR3 sequence (DNA): TGCAGTGCCATGACTAATGGCCAAGAGACCCAGTACTTC.